This TCR beta chain was sequenced in a study of vaccination effects on CD4 cells after COVID-19. CD4+ T cells specific for antigen were expanded with viral peptide pools by the ViraFEST assay before sequencing. CD4+ T cell isolation took place after 10 days of culture. The vaccine given was either BNT162b2 or mRNA-1273, in two doses. Cultures of some 2.2 million PBMC per well contained about 9.5 IU/ml IL-2 plus 10 ug/ml peptides. Using immunoSEQ multiplex PCR, the repertoire was profiled, and TCRdb retains in-frame clones only, with some absent. The sample has approximately 30,000 clones; more than 75% are singletons. Concerning this clone itself: The antigen is unknown.

CDR3 length: 14 amino acids. The V gene lost 6 bases and the J gene lost 10 bases, with 18 bases spanning the gap. Looked up from germline, CDR1 is KGHSH and CDR2 is LQKENI. The rearrangement uses TRBV18 and TRBJ1-4; D not resolved. This receptor was identified in a human donor who received a COVID-19 vaccine. Some clones in this sample may be carry-over from other donors' samples. This sample comprised CD4+ T cells from PBMCs cultured with HCoV-NL63 spike peptides, obtained after COVID-19 vaccination. In DNA form, the CDR3 reads TGTGCCAGCTCGACACAGTTTCCCAGCGGAAAACTGTTTTTT. This encodes CASSTQFPSGKLFF.